The T cell receptor (beta chain) under discussion was sequenced for a study of cytomegalovirus exposure and HLA in healthy donors. Study overall: As an earlier analysis found, roughly 180 million T cells yielded about 120 million unique TCR beta sequences.

Germline-derived CDR1 and CDR2 are SEHNR and FQNEAQ (reference sequence). Trimming took 6 bases from V and 1 from J, leaving 9 bases between them. The length of the CDR3 is 13 residues. Amplification used 60 Vbeta primers and 13 Jbeta primers. Measured with immunoSEQ multiplex PCR; TCRdb has only the in-frame clones, and not every one. This sample has 97,000 or so clones; more than 60% occur once, and the top ten carry under 2.5%. This receptor was taken from a man aged 50-60 years in good health and CMV-seronegative. The sequenced sample was PBMCs. The chain combines TRBV7-9 with TRBJ2-5; D is possibly TRBD1 (6 bases). Here the CDR3 reads CASRGAIQETQYF. The CDR3 DNA is TGTGCCAGCAGGGGGGCGATCCAAGAGACCCAGTACTTC.